Included here is one T cell receptor (beta chain) sequence, with context. This specimen belongs to a study of shared clonotypes between healthy human individuals. Using immunoSEQ multiplex PCR, the repertoire was profiled, and TCRdb retains in-frame clones only, with some absent. This table holds about 490,000 clones, 79% found once. Sequenced sample: PBMCs. The TCR originated in a woman between 40 and 50 years old in good health. Some clones in this sample may be carry-over from other donors' samples.

CDR3 in amino acids: CAWSRGQGNEKLFF. The CDR3 DNA follows: TGTGCCTGGAGTAGGGGACAGGGGAATGAAAAACTGTTTTTT. J is TRBJ1-4 and V is TRBV30; 10 positions match TRBD1. The CDR3 spans 14 residues. Trimming cost V 2 bases and J 5 bases; bases outside gene matches: 2. Germline CDR1 GTSNPN, CDR2 SVGIG (reference sequence).